This passage covers 28 T cell receptor beta chains from one sample sequenced in a study of cytomegalovirus exposure and HLA in healthy donors. The PCR was carried out with 60 Vbeta primers and 13 Jbeta primers. The data were produced by immunoSEQ multiplex PCR, yet TCRdb's version contains in-frame clones alone and is incomplete. The sample records fewer than 250,000 clones, 65% to 75% being singletons. The sample consisted of PBMCs. The source is a man aged 25-45 years in good health and CMV-seropositive.

The J gene is TRBJ1-1, the V gene TRBV19; tentative D call: TRBD1 (6 bases). The CDR3 sequence is 13 residues long. The V and J ends lost 7 bases and 1 base respectively, with 10 bases between them. Germline values: CDR1 LNHDA, CDR2 SQIVND (reference sequence). This CDR3 is CASTKGQNTEAFF. The DNA for the CDR3 is TGTGCCAGTACAAAGGGACAGAACACTGAAGCTTTCTTT. Combining the CDR3 with reference TRBV19 and TRBJ1-1 gives the whole variable domain DGGITQSPKYLFRKEGQNVTLSCEQNLNHDAMYWYRQDPGQGLRLIYYSQIVNDFQKGDIAEGYSVSREKKESFPLTVTSAQKNPTAFYLCASTKGQNTEAFFGQGTRLTVV.

The chain combines TRBV27 with TRBJ2-7; D may be TRBD2 (6 bases). The germline gives CDR1 MNHEY, CDR2 SMNVEV (reference sequence). V lost 5 bases and J 4 bases, leaving 18 bases between the germline ends. The CDR3 runs 15 residues. CDR3 region: CASSPGPGVGYEQYF. The CDR3 DNA reads as TGTGCCAGCAGTCCGGGCCCGGGGGTTGGGTACGAGCAGTACTTC.

This clone came up a few times. The rearrangement joins TRBV6-6 to TRBJ1-3; tentatively, D is TRBD1 (5 bases). Between the trimmed V and J ends, which lost 2 bases and 0 bases, there was a span of 8 bases. Germline V lookup: CDR1 MNHNY, CDR2 SVGAGI (reference sequence). This CDR3 has 15 residues. The CDR3 region is CASSYPQGSGNTIYF. DNA of the CDR3: TGTGCCAGCAGTTACCCCCAGGGCTCTGGAAACACCATATATTTT.

This chain uses TRBV6-5 with TRBJ2-1, with D hard to call. Germline CDR1 and CDR2: MNHEY and SVGAGI. This CDR3 region has 13 residues. V was clipped by 2 bases and J by 6 bases, with 8 bases between them. This CDR3 reads CASSYDTSNEQFF. CDR3 coding DNA: TGTGCCAGCAGTTACGATACTTCCAATGAGCAGTTCTTC.

The chain links TRBV4-2 to TRBJ2-2; a weak D match, TRBD2 (7 bases). CDR1 and CDR2 from the germline V gene are LGHNA and YNFKEQ. The CDR3 runs to 15 residues. V was shortened by 4 bases and J by 5 bases, with 14 bases between the two germline ends. As DNA, the CDR3 is TGTGCCAGCAGCCCCAGGGGAGGGAGAACCGGGGAGCTGTTTTTT. Encoded protein: CASSPRGGRTGELFF.

This rearrangement joins TRBV7-3 to TRBJ2-1; 11 positions agree with TRBD2. Germline V gives CDR1 SGHTA, CDR2 FQGTGA. Trimming at V came to 6 bases and at J to 6 bases, leaving 7 bases not matched to a gene. The CDR3 sequence is 15 residues long. CDR3 protein: CASSASGGPGNEQFF. CDR3 coding DNA: TGTGCCAGCAGTGCTAGCGGGGGGCCAGGCAATGAGCAGTTCTTC.

This clone was seen a handful of times. The chain has TRBV6-6 and TRBJ1-5, with a weak D call TRBD1 (5 bases). Germline values: CDR1 MNHNY, CDR2 SVGAGI (reference sequence). This CDR3 spans 14 amino acids. V was trimmed by 8 bases and J by 6 bases, leaving 17 bases between them. The CDR3 region has the DNA TGTGCCAGCGCGGAGGGGTCCCCAGTTCAGCCCCAGCATTTT. The encoded protein is CASAEGSPVQPQHF.

This chain connects TRBV19 to TRBJ2-7, with TRBD1 matching over 9 bases. CDR1 is LNHDA, CDR2 SQIVND, per germline (reference sequence). J was trimmed by 3 bases and V by 6 bases; bases with no gene match: 6. The CDR3 is 14 residues long. DNA for the CDR3: TGTGCCAGTAGCCCGGTGGGACAGGGCTACGAGCAGTACTTC. Translating it yields CASSPVGQGYEQYF.

The J gene is TRBJ2-7, the V gene TRBV27; 8 bases match TRBD2. The CDR3 totals 16 residues. V shed 6 bases and J 2 bases; nucleotides not matched to a gene: 12. Germline V lookup: CDR1 MNHEY, CDR2 SMNVEV (reference sequence). The CDR3 protein is CASSTSLAGGTYEQYF. CDR3 DNA sequence: TGTGCCAGCAGCACCTCTCTGGCGGGGGGAACCTACGAGCAGTACTTC.

The chain is built from TRBV7-8 and TRBJ2-5; 11 nucleotides align to TRBD2. Germline V lookup: CDR1 SGHVS, CDR2 FQNEAQ. The length of the CDR3 is 15 residues. Trimming took 4 bases from V and 2 from J; bases not matched to a gene: 3. The CDR3 DNA is TGTGCCAGCAGCTACCGGACTAGCGGGCAAGAGACCCAGTACTTC. Translation: CASSYRTSGQETQYF.

This chain joins TRBV4-3 and TRBJ2-3, with 9 bases identical to TRBD2. Germline assignment: CDR1 LGHNA and CDR2 YSLEER. The CDR3 spans 15 residues. V lost 0 bases and J lost 7; bases outside the gene matches: 5. CDR3 protein: CASSQEAGGPYTQYF. The CDR3, as DNA: TGCGCCAGCAGCCAAGAGGCGGGGGGGCCCTATACGCAGTATTTT.

The rearrangement joins TRBV7-2 to TRBJ1-3; D remains ambiguous. The CDR3 consists of 15 residues. Looked up from germline, CDR1 is SGHTA and CDR2 is FQGNSA. V dropped 9 bases and J dropped 2 bases, with 17 bases sitting between them. For the CDR3, the DNA is TGTGCCAGTCAGTTCAACGGAGTCGCTGGAAACACCATATATTTT. This codes for CASQFNGVAGNTIYF. The full variable domain, with the rest looked up from reference TRBV7-2 and TRBJ1-3, is GAGVSQSPSNKVTEKGKDVELRCDPISGHTALYWYRQSLGQGLEFLIYFQGNSAPDKSGLPSDRFSAERTGGSVSTLTIQRTQQEDSAVYLCASQFNGVAGNTIYFGEGSWLTVV.

The CDR3 reads CASSSGTGNYNEQFF. The CDR3 region has the DNA TGTGCCAGTAGTTCGGGGACAGGGAATTACAATGAGCAGTTCTTC. The chain has TRBV19 and TRBJ2-1, with TRBD1 identical over 9 bases. The germline V gene has CDR1 LNHDA and CDR2 SQIVND (reference sequence). The CDR3 spans 15 residues. With V trimmed by 5 bases and J by 4 bases, 6 bases remained unmatched.

This clone was seen only a few times. This sequence joins TRBV6-5 and TRBJ1-5; TRBD1 matches at 8 bases. Per the germline V gene, CDR1 is MNHEY and CDR2 is SVGAGI. The ends lost 6 bases at V and 1 base at J; junction bases unmatched: 5. The CDR3 has 15 residues. CDR3 region: CASSTGTGSNQPQHF. CDR3 bases: TGTGCCAGCAGCACCGGGACAGGAAGCAATCAGCCCCAGCATTTT.

This clone was counted between two and nine times. The V call is TRBV7-9, the J call TRBJ2-5; TRBD2 aligns across 7 bases. V lost 1 base to trimming and J lost 5 bases; unmatched junction nucleotides: 7. The CDR3 is made up of 15 amino acids. The germline CDR1 and CDR2 sequences are SEHNR and FQNEAQ (reference sequence). The CDR3 region has the DNA TGTGCCAGCAGCTTAGTTGGTAGCGGGTACGAGACCCAGTACTTC. Protein sequence: CASSLVGSGYETQYF.

Concerning this clone: Other DNA sequences of this sample code for an identical CDR3. The chain recombines TRBV5-4 with TRBJ1-4, with D possibly TRBD1 on 5 matching bases. CDR3 length: 13 residues. The V end lost 4 bases, the J end lost 8 bases, and 12 bases lay between the germline ends. Germline CDR1 is SGHNT and CDR2 is YYREEE (reference sequence). The CDR3 is CASSRRDGEKLFF. CDR3 coding DNA: TGTGCCAGCAGCCGCAGGGATGGAGAAAAACTGTTTTTT.

V and J are TRBV18 and TRBJ1-2, with D unresolved. V shed 3 bases and J shed 3 bases, with 8 bases lying between them. Germline CDR1 and CDR2: KGHSH and LQKENI. The CDR3 totals 13 residues. The CDR3 is CASSPGRDYGYTF. The CDR3 nucleotides are TGTGCCAGCTCACCTGGGCGAGACTATGGCTACACCTTC.

The CDR3: CASSLYYRDGQPQHF. The CDR3 DNA sequence: TGTGCCAGCAGCCTTTATTACAGGGATGGTCAGCCCCAGCATTTT. The chain has TRBV5-6 and TRBJ1-5; possibly TRBD1 for D (6 bases). In germline, CDR1 is SGHDT, CDR2 YYEEEE. CDR3 size: 15 residues. V was shortened by 4 bases and J by 6 bases, with 17 bases between the two germline ends.

The rearrangement uses TRBV18 and TRBJ1-3; perhaps TRBD1 as D (5 bases). The CDR3 runs to 16 residues. CDR1 is KGHSH and CDR2 is LQKENI in the germline V gene. With 3 bases removed from V and 0 bases from J, the gap between germline ends came to 12 bases. This chain's CDR3 is CASSPFDSRSGNTIYF. As DNA, the CDR3 is TGTGCCAGCTCACCCTTCGACAGCCGCTCTGGAAACACCATATATTTT.

This clone was seen a handful of times. This rearrangement joins TRBV7-2 to TRBJ2-7, with 9 bases fitting TRBD2. From germline, CDR1 is SGHTA and CDR2 FQGNSA. This CDR3 has 15 residues. After removal of 1 base from V and 9 bases from J, the junction contained 10 bases not matched to a gene. As DNA, the CDR3 is TGTGCCAGCAGCTTAGATGGGGGTAGCGGGAGAGTGCAGTACTTC. Translation gives CASSLDGGSGRVQYF.

This chain joins TRBV7-6 and TRBJ2-5; D might be TRBD2 (7 bases). The V end was cut by 5 bases, the J end by 4 bases, with 14 bases between. CDR1 is SGHVS, CDR2 FNYEAQ, per germline. The CDR3 contains 14 residues. For the CDR3, the DNA is TGTGCCAGCAGCCCGAAAGGGGGGGCAGAGACCCAGTACTTC. It translates to CASSPKGGAETQYF.

The gene calls are TRBV7-3 and TRBJ2-5; D possibly corresponds to TRBD2 (5 bases). Trimming cost V 2 bases and J 2 bases, with 12 bases left between them. The CDR3 runs to 15 residues. Germline CDR1 SGHTA, CDR2 FQGTGA. The CDR3 sequence: CASSLSGQRQETQYF. The CDR3 region has the DNA TGTGCCAGCAGCTTATCCGGTCAGCGGCAAGAGACCCAGTACTTC.

The chain has TRBV27 and TRBJ2-1, with a possible D match to TRBD2 (6 bases). Per the germline V gene, CDR1 is MNHEY and CDR2 is SMNVEV (reference sequence). This CDR3 comprises 14 residues. V lost 6 bases, J lost 3 bases, and 12 bases lay in between. The chain's CDR3 is CASSWSGDYNEQFF. CDR3 bases: TGTGCCAGCAGCTGGTCGGGAGACTACAATGAGCAGTTCTTC.

CDR3 sequence: CASSSPYKSYEQYF. CDR3 bases: TGCGCCAGCAGCTCCCCGTATAAATCCTACGAGCAGTACTTC. The chain has TRBV5-1 and TRBJ2-7; D uncertain. With 3 bases removed from V and 1 base from J, the gap between germline ends came to 11 bases. The CDR3 totals 14 residues. The germline CDR1 and CDR2 sequences are SGHRS and YFSETQ.

The chain uses TRBV11-2 and TRBJ1-1; TRBD1 matches at 9 bases. The CDR3 spans 15 residues. CDR1 SGHAT and CDR2 FQNNGV come from the germline V gene. V was clipped by 3 bases and J by 11 bases; unmatched bases: 13. CDR3 sequence (DNA): TGTGCCAGCAGCTTGTTACGGCCGGGACAGGGACAGGCTTTCTTT. This sequence encodes CASSLLRPGQGQAFF.

The table lists this clone with a count of one. The chain employs TRBV5-6 and TRBJ2-1; the D gene is possibly TRBD2 (7 bases). Germline CDR1 reads SGHDT; CDR2 reads YYEEEE. V lost 1 base to trimming and J lost 9 bases, with 14 bases between them. The CDR3 is 14 residues long. CDR3 residues: CASSLSGRGTEQFF. The CDR3 coding sequence is TGTGCCAGCAGCTTGTCAGGGAGGGGGACTGAGCAGTTCTTC.

The V call is TRBV7-9, the J call TRBJ2-7, with 9 bases lining up with TRBD2. Germline loops: CDR1 SEHNR, CDR2 FQNEAQ (reference sequence). The V gene end was trimmed by 6 bases and the J gene end by 6 bases; junction bases not matched to a gene: 9. There are 14 residues in the CDR3. DNA of the CDR3: TGTGCCAGCAGACTCGCGGGGGGGCGAAGCGAGCAGTACTTC. This codes for CASRLAGGRSEQYF.

This chain uses TRBV15 with TRBJ2-1; D is perhaps TRBD2 (6 bases). V was clipped by 0 bases and J by 10 bases, with 13 bases between them. Germline-derived CDR1 and CDR2 are LNHNV and YYDKDF (reference sequence). The CDR3 runs to 14 residues. The CDR3 region has the DNA TGTGCCACCAGCAGAGATCGGGATCGGGGGGAGCAGTTCTTC. Amino acids: CATSRDRDRGEQFF.